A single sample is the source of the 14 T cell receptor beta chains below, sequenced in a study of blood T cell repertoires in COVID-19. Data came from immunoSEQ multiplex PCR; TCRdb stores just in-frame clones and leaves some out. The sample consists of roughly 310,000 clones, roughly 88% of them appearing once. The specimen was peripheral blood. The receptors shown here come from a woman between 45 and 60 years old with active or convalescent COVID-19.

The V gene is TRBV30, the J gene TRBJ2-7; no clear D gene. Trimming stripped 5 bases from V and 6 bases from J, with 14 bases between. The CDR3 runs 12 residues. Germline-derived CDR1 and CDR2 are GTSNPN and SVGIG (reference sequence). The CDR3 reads CAWDRERLEQYF. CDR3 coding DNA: TGTGCCTGGGATAGAGAGCGCCTCGAGCAGTACTTC.

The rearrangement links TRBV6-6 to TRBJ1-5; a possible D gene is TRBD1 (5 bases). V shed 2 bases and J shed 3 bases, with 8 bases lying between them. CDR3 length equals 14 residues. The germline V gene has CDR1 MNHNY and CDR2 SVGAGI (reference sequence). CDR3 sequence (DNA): TGTGCCAGCAGTTACCAGGGTTACAATCAGCCCCAGCATTTT. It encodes CASSYQGYNQPQHF.

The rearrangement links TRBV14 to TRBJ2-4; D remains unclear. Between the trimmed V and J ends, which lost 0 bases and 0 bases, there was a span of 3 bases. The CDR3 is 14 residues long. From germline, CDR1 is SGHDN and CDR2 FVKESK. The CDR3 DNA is TGTGCCAGCAGCCAAGAACTAGCCAAAAACATTCAGTACTTC. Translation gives CASSQELAKNIQYF.

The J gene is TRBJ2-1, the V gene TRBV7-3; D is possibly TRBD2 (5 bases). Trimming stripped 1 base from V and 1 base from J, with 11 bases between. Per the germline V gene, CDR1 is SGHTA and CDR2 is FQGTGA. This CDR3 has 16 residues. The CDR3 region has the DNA TGTGCCAGCAGCTTAAATCTGGGGAGTTCCTACAATGAGCAGTTCTTC. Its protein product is CASSLNLGSSYNEQFF. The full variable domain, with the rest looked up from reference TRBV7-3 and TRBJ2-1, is GAGVSQTPSNKVTEKGKYVELRCDPISGHTALYWYRQSLGQGPEFLIYFQGTGAADDSGLPNDRFFAVRPEGSVSTLKIQRTERGDSAVYLCASSLNLGSSYNEQFFGPGTRLTVL.

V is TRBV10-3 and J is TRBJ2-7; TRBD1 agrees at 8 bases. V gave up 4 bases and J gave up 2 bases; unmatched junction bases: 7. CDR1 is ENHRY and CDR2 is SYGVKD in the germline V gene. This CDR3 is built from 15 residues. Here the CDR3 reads CAISGVPGQAYEQYF. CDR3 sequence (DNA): TGTGCCATCAGTGGGGTCCCGGGACAGGCCTACGAGCAGTACTTC.

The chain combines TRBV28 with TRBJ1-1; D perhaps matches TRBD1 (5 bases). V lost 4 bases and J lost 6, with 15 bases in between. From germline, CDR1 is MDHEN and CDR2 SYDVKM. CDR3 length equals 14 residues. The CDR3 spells CASSSRARGSEAFF. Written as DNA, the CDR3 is TGTGCCAGCAGTTCCAGGGCTCGTGGGTCTGAAGCTTTCTTT.

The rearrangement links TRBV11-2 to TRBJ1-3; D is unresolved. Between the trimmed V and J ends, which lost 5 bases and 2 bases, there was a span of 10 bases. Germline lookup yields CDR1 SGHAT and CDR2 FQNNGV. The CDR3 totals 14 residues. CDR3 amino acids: CASSPMGAGNTIYF. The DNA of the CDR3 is TGTGCCAGCAGCCCCATGGGCGCTGGAAACACCATATATTTT.

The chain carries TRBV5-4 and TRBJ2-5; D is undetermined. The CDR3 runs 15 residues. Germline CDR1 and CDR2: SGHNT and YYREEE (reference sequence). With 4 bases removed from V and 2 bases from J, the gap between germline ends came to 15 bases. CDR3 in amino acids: CASSPDAGQQETQYF. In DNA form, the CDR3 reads TGTGCCAGCAGCCCCGATGCTGGGCAGCAAGAGACCCAGTACTTC.

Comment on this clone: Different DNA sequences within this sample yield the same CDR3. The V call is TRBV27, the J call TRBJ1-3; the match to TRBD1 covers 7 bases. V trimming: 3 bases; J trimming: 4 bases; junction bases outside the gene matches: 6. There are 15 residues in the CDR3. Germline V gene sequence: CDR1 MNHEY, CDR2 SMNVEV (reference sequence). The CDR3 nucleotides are TGTGCCAGCAGTTTGATAGGGGGCTCAGGAAACACCATATATTTT. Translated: CASSLIGGSGNTIYF.

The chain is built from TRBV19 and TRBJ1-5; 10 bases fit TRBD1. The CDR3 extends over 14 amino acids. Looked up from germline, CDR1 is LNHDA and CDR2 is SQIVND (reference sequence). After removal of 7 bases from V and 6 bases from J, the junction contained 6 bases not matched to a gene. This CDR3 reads CASTRDRGVQPQHF. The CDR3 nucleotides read TGTGCCAGTACACGGGACAGGGGAGTTCAGCCCCAGCATTTT.

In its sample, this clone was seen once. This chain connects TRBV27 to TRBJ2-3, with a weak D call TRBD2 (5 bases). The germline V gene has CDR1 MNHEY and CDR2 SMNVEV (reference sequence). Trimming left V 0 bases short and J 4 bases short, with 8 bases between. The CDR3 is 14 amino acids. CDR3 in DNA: TGTGCCAGCAGTTTATCGTCCGGGGCAGATACGCAGTATTTT. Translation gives CASSLSSGADTQYF.

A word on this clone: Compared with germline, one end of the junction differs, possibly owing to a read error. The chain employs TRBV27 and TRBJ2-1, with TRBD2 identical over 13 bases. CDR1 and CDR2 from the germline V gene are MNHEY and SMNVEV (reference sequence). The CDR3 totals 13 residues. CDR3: CASSFRTSGGAVF. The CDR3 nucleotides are TGTGCCAGCAGTTTTCGGACTAGCGGGGGCGCGGTCTTC.

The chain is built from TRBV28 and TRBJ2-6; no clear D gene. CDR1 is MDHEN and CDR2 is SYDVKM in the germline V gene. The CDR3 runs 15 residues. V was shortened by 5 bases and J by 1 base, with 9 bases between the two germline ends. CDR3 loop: CASSLKRSGANVLTF. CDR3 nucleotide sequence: TGTGCCAGCAGTCTGAAGAGATCTGGGGCCAACGTCCTGACTTTC.

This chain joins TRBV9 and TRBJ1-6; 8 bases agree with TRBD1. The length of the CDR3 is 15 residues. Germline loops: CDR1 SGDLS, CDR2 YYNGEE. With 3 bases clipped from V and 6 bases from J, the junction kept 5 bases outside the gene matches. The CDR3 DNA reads TGTGCCAGCAGCGCAGGGGGCCTCCTTAATTCACCCCTCCACTTT. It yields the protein CASSAGGLLNSPLHF.